This T cell receptor beta chain was identified during a study of T cell responses to AZD1222 COVID-19 vaccine. Regarding the study as a whole: With dominance at 160-218 and 743-854, vaccine-associated CD4 TCRs spanned spike. As reported, nearly half of all spike-specific TCRs target variant regions that are unmutated.

Here immunoSEQ multiplex PCR was the method, and the copy in TCRdb shows in-frame clones only, minus some. The top ten hold 1% to 1.4% of the sample, which has about 160,000 clones, 90% to 95% seen once. This CDR3 is built from 12 residues. Trimming took 4 bases from V and 4 from J, leaving 8 bases between them. Germline lookup yields CDR1 SQVTM and CDR2 ANQGSEA. About this clone: What it binds is unknown.

The clonotype was recovered from an adult who received the AZD1222 COVID-19 vaccine. J is TRBJ1-3 and V is TRBV29-1; D is undetermined. The specimen was peripheral blood, collected 28 days after the second AZD1222 dose. The DNA of the CDR3 is TGCAGCGTTGGCACAGACGGAAACACCATATATTTT. Its translation: CSVGTDGNTIYF. The variable domain in full, with the rest retrieved from reference TRBV29-1 and TRBJ1-3, is SAVISQKPSRDICQRGTSLTIQCQVDSQVTMMFWYRQQPGQSLTLIATANQGSEATYESGFVIDKFPISRPNLTFSTLTVSNMSPEDSSIYLCSVGTDGNTIYFGEGSWLTVV.